Listed below are T cell receptor beta chains from one sample, sequenced in a study of CD8 T cells in Susac syndrome. TCRdb redid the calling of the immunoSEQ multiplex PCR reads with MiXCR, one entry per CDR3 protein. The profile shows some 100,000 distinct CDR3 sequences, roughly 97% of them singletons. The sequenced material came from CD4+ T cells from PBMCs. The receptors were sampled from a human donor in good health. Both conserved end residues are part of each CDR3.

J: TRBJ2-3; V: TRBV19; CDR3: CASSRQGASADTQYF
J: TRBJ1-2; V: TRBV29-1; CDR3: CSVEATWGGYTF
J: TRBJ2-1; V: TRBV12-3/TRBV12-4; CDR3: CASIRRDRGYNEQFF
J: TRBJ2-5; V: TRBV28; CDR3: CATGQTNQETQYF
J: TRBJ2-7; V: TRBV20-1; CDR3: CSAMMGLPSSYEQYF
J: TRBJ2-7; V: TRBV4-1; CDR3: CASSRLVGGEQYF
J: TRBJ2-2; V: TRBV9; CDR3: CASSPLSSSGRIGELFF
J: TRBJ2-5; V: TRBV28; CDR3: CASSPLGSSGGAGGETQYF
J: TRBJ2-2; V: TRBV28; CDR3: CASTRKPNTGELFF
J: TRBJ1-2; V: TRBV3-1; CDR3: CASSQESRANYGYTF
J: TRBJ2-7; V: TRBV25-1; CDR3: CASSELWGYEQYF
J: TRBJ2-7; V: TRBV20-1; CDR3: CSASFGGGKLEQYF
J: TRBJ1-5; V: TRBV15; CDR3: CATSRHWSNQPQHF
J: TRBJ2-7; V: TRBV6-6; CDR3: CASSKGTGGFYEQYF
J: TRBJ2-3; V: TRBV6-2/TRBV6-3; CDR3: CASRDRAPDTQYF
J: TRBJ1-5; V: TRBV13; CDR3: CASSNRALGNQPQHF
J: TRBJ1-1; V: TRBV2; CDR3: CASRELGTLNTEVFF
J: TRBJ2-7; V: TRBV18; CDR3: CASSPEGVEQYF
J: TRBJ1-2; V: TRBV27; CDR3: CASSPDRGRGYTF
J: TRBJ2-2; V: TRBV5-1; CDR3: CASSLGNTANTGELFF
J: TRBJ1-1; V: TRBV7-2; CDR3: CASSSVALKTGEGEAFF